The present T cell receptor beta chain was sequenced within a study of blood T cells in healthy people across ages. Study conclusions and caveats: With unsorted PBMCs, a conclusive comparison of naive versus antigen-experienced cells was not possible. Age brought a roughly linear fall in TCR beta diversity measured per million T cells.

Then a second PCR, running about 7 to 11 cycles, was carried out with a sample-barcoded 5' primer and a J-beta primer mix. Via MiXCR, TCRdb re-called the 5' RACE reads, giving one row per CDR3 protein. This table holds about 630,000 distinct CDR3 sequences, around 21% found once. Germline V gives CDR1 SGHRS, CDR2 YFSETQ. This CDR3 spans 13 amino acids. Between the trimmed V and J ends, which lost 6 bases and 1 base, there was a span of 7 bases. The sample holds a few counts of this clonotype. Its antigen is currently unknown. The sequencing sample was made of blood. The rearrangement joins TRBV5-1 to TRBJ2-2; D gene ambiguous. The clonotype originates from a man between 65 and 85 years old in good health. The CDR3 region has the DNA TGCGCCAGCATCGAACTGAACACCGGGGAGCTGTTTTTT. Protein product: CASIELNTGELFF. Combining the CDR3 with reference TRBV5-1 and TRBJ2-2 gives the whole variable domain KAGVTQTPRYLIKTRGQQVTLSCSPISGHRSVSWYQQTPGQGLQFLFEYFSETQRNKGNFPGRFSGRQFSNSRSEMNVSTLELGDSALYLCASIELNTGELFFGEGSRLTVL.